Below, one T cell receptor beta chain is given with its context. The repertoire was sequenced with immunoSEQ multiplex PCR; TCRdb's copy has only in-frame clones and lacks some. Here the sample spans around 190,000 clones, 80% to 90% being singletons. This CDR3 is built from 16 residues. Germline CDR1 is GTSNPN and CDR2 is SVGIG (reference sequence). V was clipped by 0 bases and J by 6 bases; unmatched bases: 11. This entry comes from a study of blood T cell repertoires in COVID-19. At the level of the study: The origin of the acute and convalescent COVID-19 samples was the United States, Italy and Spain. Sources were T cells, B-cell-depleted T cells, or PBMCs; the material itself was cDNA or gDNA.

Input material: PBMCs or T cells enriched from blood (not recorded which). V is TRBV30 and J is TRBJ1-2; 9 positions agree with TRBD1. The clonotype was recovered from a man between 40 and 49 years old who had recovered from COVID-19. This CDR3 reads CAWSVIWDRDGDGYTF. CDR3 in DNA: TGTGCCTGGAGTGTGATATGGGACAGGGACGGGGATGGCTACACCTTC. Together with reference TRBV30 and TRBJ1-2, the CDR3 gives the full variable domain: SQTIHQWPATLVQPVGSPLSLECTVEGTSNPNLYWYRQAAGRGLQLLFYSVGIGQISSEVPQNLSASRPQDRQFILSSKKLLLSDSGFYLCAWSVIWDRDGDGYTFGSGTRLTVV.